These 23 T cell receptor beta chains came from one sample sequenced in a study of OX40 agonist ivuxolimab in advanced cancers. The data were produced by immunoSEQ multiplex PCR, yet TCRdb's version contains in-frame clones alone and is incomplete. The table includes 80,000 to 100,000 clones, roughly 94% detected once. The input for sequencing was CD4+ or CD8+ T cells sorted from blood, taken in a trial of the OX40 agonist ivuxolimab. These receptors came from an adult with an advanced solid tumor such as melanoma, head and neck, liver or kidney cancer.

The chain recombines TRBV5-4 with TRBJ1-2; 9 bases align to TRBD1. CDR1 and CDR2 (germline): SGHNT, YYREEE (reference sequence). CDR3 size: 15 residues. V shed 6 bases and J 0 bases; nucleotides not matched to a gene: 6. CDR3 DNA sequence: TGTGCCAGCAACACAGGGGGCCAAGCTAACTATGGCTACACCTTC. Translated: CASNTGGQANYGYTF.

This clone was picked up one time. V and J are TRBV9 and TRBJ1-2, with a possible D match to TRBD1 (6 bases). Germline CDR1 is SGDLS and CDR2 is YYNGEE. V shed 0 bases and J shed 4 bases, with 10 bases lying between them. The CDR3 spans 14 residues. CDR3 sequence: CASSVVTRGYGYTF. CDR3 bases: TGTGCCAGCAGCGTAGTGACCAGGGGCTATGGCTACACCTTC.

This sequence joins TRBV4-1 and TRBJ2-1, with 13 bases lining up with TRBD2. V gave up 5 bases and J gave up 6 bases; unmatched junction bases: 7. This CDR3 spans 16 amino acids. Germline V CDR1 and CDR2: MGHRA, YSYEKL. This CDR3 reads CASSLLAGGLRNEQFF. The CDR3, as DNA: TGCGCCAGCAGCTTACTAGCGGGGGGGCTTCGCAATGAGCAGTTCTTC.

The V and J genes are TRBV5-4 and TRBJ2-3; perhaps D is TRBD1 or TRBD2 (6 bases each). V lost 5 bases and J lost 0, with 13 bases in between. This CDR3 has 15 amino acids. CDR1 SGHNT and CDR2 YYREEE come from the germline V gene (reference sequence). CDR3 DNA: TGTGCCAGCAGTTTAGGGGGGAGTAGCACAGATACGCAGTATTTT. It encodes CASSLGGSSTDTQYF. Based on the CDR3 plus reference TRBV5-4 and TRBJ2-3, the full variable domain is ETGVTQSPTHLIKTRGQQVTLRCSSQSGHNTVSWYQQALGQGPQFIFQYYREEENGRGNFPPRFSGLQFPNYSSELNVNALELDDSALYLCASSLGGSSTDTQYFGPGTRLTVL.

This chain connects TRBV27 to TRBJ2-1, with D perhaps TRBD1 (6 bases). The CDR3 runs 14 residues. Between the trimmed V and J ends, which lost 6 bases and 3 bases, there was a span of 12 bases. Germline V gene sequence: CDR1 MNHEY, CDR2 SMNVEV (reference sequence). CDR3 in amino acids: CASRADSYYNEQFF. Here the CDR3 DNA reads TGTGCCAGCAGAGCGGACAGCTACTACAATGAGCAGTTCTTC.

The CDR3 nucleotides read TGTGCCAGCAGCTTACAGACTACCGAGTCCAATGAGCAGTTCTTC. It translates to CASSLQTTESNEQFF. The chain recombines TRBV5-4 with TRBJ2-1, with a weak D call TRBD2 (5 bases). The CDR3 runs 15 residues. Trimming took off 2 bases at V and 6 bases at J, with 15 bases between the two ends. Germline CDR1 reads SGHNT; CDR2 reads YYREEE (reference sequence). Combining the CDR3 with reference TRBV5-4 and TRBJ2-1 gives the whole variable domain ETGVTQSPTHLIKTRGQQVTLRCSSQSGHNTVSWYQQALGQGPQFIFQYYREEENGRGNFPPRFSGLQFPNYSSELNVNALELDDSALYLCASSLQTTESNEQFFGPGTRLTVL.

V usage is TRBV5-4 and J usage is TRBJ2-7; a weak D match, TRBD2 (5 bases). The germline V and J ends were trimmed by 2 bases and 5 bases, with 11 bases remaining between them. The CDR3 runs to 13 residues. Germline CDR1 and CDR2: SGHNT and YYREEE (reference sequence). The CDR3 DNA is TGTGCCAGCAGCTTTAGAGGGCTCGACGAGCAGTACTTC. Protein sequence: CASSFRGLDEQYF.

The V and J genes are TRBV7-7 and TRBJ2-7; 9 nucleotides agree with TRBD1. The CDR3 runs to 15 residues. The V segment lost 1 base and the J segment 6 bases; nucleotides outside the gene matches: 7. From germline, CDR1 is SSHAT and CDR2 FNYEAQ (reference sequence). CDR3 amino acids: CASSLEPGQGSEQYF. For the CDR3, the DNA is TGTGCCAGCAGCTTAGAACCGGGACAGGGCTCCGAGCAGTACTTC.

The gene calls are TRBV10-3 and TRBJ2-2; 9 positions match TRBD2. The CDR3 runs to 15 residues. V shed 10 bases, J shed 3 bases, and the junction held 9 bases outside the gene matches. Germline CDR1 reads ENHRY; CDR2 reads SYGVKD. The CDR3: CATPWVAGDTGELFF. In DNA form, the CDR3 reads TGTGCCACCCCCTGGGTAGCGGGAGACACCGGGGAGCTGTTTTTT.

This chain links TRBV6-6 with TRBJ1-1; D not resolved. The CDR3 runs to 12 residues. Trimming pared 4 bases from V and 5 bases from J, leaving 8 bases between. In germline, CDR1 is MNHNY, CDR2 SVGAGI (reference sequence). The CDR3 loop is CASSSYETEAFF. The CDR3 DNA reads TGTGCCAGCAGTTCGTATGAGACTGAAGCTTTCTTT.

This clone has a handful of counts. The rearrangement uses TRBV28 and TRBJ1-2; D uncertain. From germline, CDR1 is MDHEN and CDR2 SYDVKM. Trimming stripped 7 bases from V and 7 bases from J, with 7 bases between. The CDR3 contains 10 residues. CDR3 DNA: TGTGCCAGCATGGCCCGTGGCTACACCTTC. Its translation is CASMARGYTF.

The CDR3 DNA reads TGCGCCAGCAGTCAATTCTCTCCCGCTGACAGAACTAGCACAGATACGCAGTATTTT. Translated: CASSQFSPADRTSTDTQYF. This chain connects TRBV23-1 to TRBJ2-3, with D possibly TRBD1 on 5 matching bases. TRBV23-1 is annotated as an ORF whose role is uncertain. This CDR3 is 19 amino acids long. V lost 1 base and J 0 bases, leaving 20 bases between the germline ends.

The V call is TRBV10-2, the J call TRBJ2-7, with D possibly being TRBD1 or TRBD2 (5 bases each). The V and J ends lost 1 base and 3 bases respectively, with 10 bases between them. Germline V gene data show CDR1 as WSHSY and CDR2 as SAAADI. There are 14 residues in the CDR3. This CDR3 reads CASSELGRLYEQYF. CDR3 DNA: TGCGCCAGCAGTGAGTTGGGACGGCTCTACGAGCAGTACTTC.

The chain uses TRBV4-3 and TRBJ1-2; TRBD1 is a possible D gene (5 bases). Germline CDR1 is LGHNA and CDR2 is YSLEER. V was clipped by 0 bases and J by 7 bases, with 15 bases between them. The CDR3 runs to 15 residues. The DNA for the CDR3 is TGCGCCAGCAGCCAAGAAGTATGGGGGGTGGGTGGCTACACCTTC. Residues: CASSQEVWGVGGYTF.

This chain uses TRBV4-1 with TRBJ2-1, with a tentative D call TRBD2 (5 bases). CDR1 and CDR2 (germline): MGHRA, YSYEKL. The V gene lost 0 bases and the J gene lost 1 base, with 13 bases spanning the gap. This CDR3 comprises 17 residues. CDR3 sequence: CASSQDRAGGSYNEQFF. CDR3 nucleotide sequence: TGCGCCAGCAGCCAAGATAGGGCGGGCGGTTCCTACAATGAGCAGTTCTTC.

The chain is built from TRBV10-3 and TRBJ2-3, with D possibly called TRBD1 or TRBD2 (6 bases each). The germline CDR1 and CDR2 sequences are ENHRY and SYGVKD. V was trimmed by 6 bases and J by 2 bases, leaving 24 bases between them. This CDR3 comprises 18 residues. The CDR3 coding sequence is TGTGCCATCAGCGCCCCCCTTGGAGGGGGGACAACCACAGATACGCAGTATTTT. Amino acid sequence: CAISAPLGGGTTTDTQYF.

The gene calls are TRBV6-6 and TRBJ1-1, with D perhaps matching TRBD1 (6 bases). The CDR3 has 15 amino acids. V was cut by 5 bases and J by 1 base, with 14 bases left in between. The germline CDR1 and CDR2 sequences are MNHNY and SVGAGI (reference sequence). The CDR3 coding sequence is TGTGCCAGCAGTAATCAGGACAGACAGAACACTGAAGCTTTCTTT. Translating gives CASSNQDRQNTEAFF.

V gene TRBV7-2 combines with J gene TRBJ2-7, with a tentative D call TRBD1 (5 bases). The V gene's germline CDR1 is SGHTA and CDR2 FQGNSA. V was trimmed by 5 bases and J by 2 bases, leaving 16 bases between them. This CDR3 contains 15 residues. The CDR3 loop reads CASSPRVSRAYEQYF. CDR3 DNA: TGTGCCAGCAGCCCCAGGGTCTCAAGGGCCTACGAGCAGTACTTC.

J is TRBJ1-1 and V is TRBV30; D is uncertain. V lost 4 bases and J lost 7, with 19 bases in between. The germline CDR1 and CDR2 sequences are GTSNPN and SVGIG (reference sequence). The CDR3 has 14 amino acids. The CDR3 spells CAWTGVTSWGEAFF. The CDR3 DNA reads as TGTGCCTGGACTGGCGTGACCTCATGGGGTGAAGCTTTCTTT.

This clone has just a few counts. V is TRBV7-9 and J is TRBJ1-5; D call uncertain. Trimming stripped 1 base from V and 7 bases from J, with 5 bases between. Germline CDR1 SEHNR, CDR2 FQNEAQ (reference sequence). The CDR3 extends over 12 amino acids. CDR3 amino acids: CASSLVPQPQHF. The CDR3 DNA reads as TGTGCCAGCAGCTTAGTCCCCCAGCCCCAGCATTTT.

The CDR3 bases are TGTGCCAGCAGCCTGGACAGCTCTGGAAACACCATATATTTT. This translates into CASSLDSSGNTIYF. V gene TRBV7-2 combines with J gene TRBJ1-3; possible D gene TRBD1, 6 bases. Germline V gives CDR1 SGHTA, CDR2 FQGNSA. Deletions cut 5 bases from V and 0 bases from J, with 8 bases between. The CDR3 length is 14 residues.

The chain has TRBV25-1 and TRBJ2-5, with D possibly TRBD1 on 6 matching bases. The V end was cut by 3 bases, the J end by 5 bases, with 13 bases between. This CDR3 contains 14 residues. Germline loops: CDR1 MGHDK, CDR2 SYGVNS. The CDR3 sequence is CASSDPDRYETQYF. The CDR3 DNA sequence: TGTGCCAGCAGTGACCCGGACAGATACGAGACCCAGTACTTC.

The chain employs TRBV27 and TRBJ1-4, with D unresolved. Trimming removed 4 bases at V and 6 bases at J, with 15 bases between. Germline CDR1 reads MNHEY; CDR2 reads SMNVEV (reference sequence). The CDR3 totals 15 residues. The CDR3 bases are TGTGCCAGCAGTTACCGTAACCCGCCCGATGAAAAACTGTTTTTT. Protein: CASSYRNPPDEKLFF.